A few counts support the clone carrying this T cell receptor beta chain. The authors' processing: Amplification from reference gene primers served as the basis for estimated nucleated cell counts. The table came from immunoSEQ multiplex PCR; TCRdb's copy has only in-frame clones and leaves some out. The V and J calls and clone size were taken over from that table, and D and trimming were inferred from the DNA. The sample includes 470,000 or so clones, 80% to 90% of them seen just once. The sample belongs to a study of blood T cell repertoires in COVID-19. Overall study context: T cells, B-cell-depleted T cells, or PBMCs provided the cDNA or gDNA that served as material.

In germline, CDR1 is LNHDA, CDR2 SQIVND (reference sequence). V was pared by 5 bases and J by 2 bases, with 15 bases between. The CDR3 consists of 15 residues. The receptor's source is a human donor in a cohort sampled during active COVID-19. The rearrangement uses TRBV19 and TRBJ1-1; D is ambiguous. Sequencing used peripheral blood. The CDR3 DNA sequence: TGTGCCAGTAGTGAGCAGGTCCCCAGAAACACTGAAGCTTTCTTT. This sequence encodes CASSEQVPRNTEAFF.